This TCR beta chain was documented in a study of T cell repertoires in cytomegalovirus infection. Study in general: Through public TCR beta signatures, both CMV infection and matching HLA type were indicated. Study-level points and caveats: Cumulative public TCR beta family frequency identified CMV carriers with the relevant HLA. Across the ex vivo response, the dominant clonotypes were HLA-C-restricted CMV-specific TCR beta clonotypes.

CDR3 length: 14 amino acids. The germline CDR1 and CDR2 sequences are SGHTA and FQGNSA. Trimming took 5 bases from V and 0 from J, leaving 10 bases between them. With respect to this clonotype: Its specificity is not known.

From the reads, TCRdb called clonotypes with MiXCR, one entry per CDR3 protein. This table has about 500,000 distinct CDR3 sequences, 30% to 35% appearing once. The sequencing used cultured PBMCs, collected from culture after CMV antigen stimulation. This sequence joins TRBV7-2 and TRBJ1-1, with D possibly matching TRBD1 (5 bases). This clonotype was sampled from a human donor in good health (CMV status not recorded). Some clones in this sample may be carry-over from other donors' samples. The CDR3 DNA reads TGTGCCAGCAGCATCAGGGCCATGAACACTGAAGCTTTCTTT. It is translated as CASSIRAMNTEAFF.